Each of the 26 T cell receptor beta chains below was sequenced from the same sample in a study of cytomegalovirus exposure and HLA in healthy donors. Amplification used 60 Vbeta primers and 13 Jbeta primers. Only in-frame clones appear in the TCRdb table, and some are missing; sequencing was by immunoSEQ multiplex PCR. This sample's clone table lists 75,000 to 95,000 clones. Sequencing used PBMCs. These receptor sequences come from a girl aged 5 to 17 in good health and CMV-seropositive.

Concerning this clone itself: One end of the junction does not line up with germline, which may come from a read error. The chain is built from TRBV4-3 and TRBJ1-5; D unclear. Germline V gene lookup returns CDR1 LGHNA and CDR2 YSLEER. CDR3 length: 15 amino acids. CDR3 loop: CASSQEAGIEQHQHF. The CDR3 nucleotides read TGCGCCAGCAGCCAAGAGGCGGGTATCGAGCAGCACCAGCATTTT.

The chain couples TRBV5-6 to TRBJ1-5; 8 bases are shared with TRBD1. The length of the CDR3 is 16 residues. V dropped 4 bases and J dropped 2; count of bases not matched to a gene: 8. Germline V CDR1 and CDR2: SGHDT, YYEEEE. The CDR3 spells CASSIGQGGGNQPQHF. As DNA, the CDR3 is TGTGCCAGCAGCATAGGACAGGGTGGGGGCAATCAGCCCCAGCATTTT.

The chain has TRBV7-9 and TRBJ1-1; D not certain. Germline-derived CDR1 and CDR2 are SEHNR and FQNEAQ (reference sequence). V lost 1 base and J 7 bases, leaving 7 bases between the germline ends. The CDR3 loop spans 12 amino acids. CDR3 loop: CASSLESHEAFF. CDR3 sequence (DNA): TGTGCCAGCAGCTTAGAATCCCATGAAGCTTTCTTT.

This chain uses TRBV5-1 with TRBJ2-3, with D perhaps TRBD2 (6 bases). Between the trimmed V and J ends, which lost 0 bases and 0 bases, there was a span of 8 bases. This CDR3 has 15 amino acids. Germline CDR1 is SGHRS and CDR2 is YFSETQ. CDR3 sequence reads: CASSLGGLSTDTQYF. CDR3 bases: TGCGCCAGCAGCTTGGGGGGACTTAGCACAGATACGCAGTATTTT.

V usage is TRBV5-1 and J usage is TRBJ2-3; D is possibly TRBD2 (6 bases). Trimming removed 4 bases from V and 0 bases from J, with 12 bases in between. CDR1 SGHRS and CDR2 YFSETQ come from the germline V gene. The CDR3 totals 15 residues. CDR3 protein: CASSASGTSTDTQYF. CDR3 sequence (DNA): TGCGCCAGCAGCGCGTCCGGGACTAGCACAGATACGCAGTATTTT.

The gene calls are TRBV29-1 and TRBJ2-7; 7 bases align to TRBD1. The junction had 4 bases not matched to a gene; V was cut back by 2 bases and J by 3 bases. CDR1 and CDR2 (germline): SQVTM, ANQGSEA. This CDR3 has 13 amino acids. The CDR3 here is CSVESAGGYEQYF. For the CDR3, the DNA is TGCAGCGTTGAATCGGCAGGGGGCTACGAGCAGTACTTC.

The V gene is TRBV28, the J gene TRBJ1-1; possible D gene TRBD1, 5 bases. CDR1 and CDR2 from the germline V gene are MDHEN and SYDVKM. This CDR3 spans 16 amino acids. V shed 4 bases and J shed 5 bases, with 20 bases lying between them. CDR3 nucleotides: TGTGCCAGCAGTTCAGGGATGAAGGTTCTAGAGACTGAAGCTTTCTTT. This sequence encodes CASSSGMKVLETEAFF.

V usage is TRBV5-1 and J usage is TRBJ1-2; the match to TRBD1 covers 8 bases. The CDR3 has 15 residues. V lost 2 bases and J lost 5; bases outside the gene matches: 8. CDR1 is SGHRS and CDR2 is YFSETQ in the germline V gene. DNA of the CDR3: TGCGCCAGCAGCTTCGACCAGGGGGCCTCTTATGGCTACACCTTC. As protein: CASSFDQGASYGYTF.

This chain links TRBV7-9 with TRBJ1-4; 8 bases line up with TRBD1. CDR1 is SEHNR, CDR2 FQNEAQ, per germline (reference sequence). V shed 4 bases and J 0 bases; nucleotides not matched to a gene: 13. The CDR3 length is 19 residues. The DNA for the CDR3 is TGTGCCAGCAGCTCCCTCCAGACAGGGGAGAGGGCAACTAATGAAAAACTGTTTTTT. This translates into CASSSLQTGERATNEKLFF. Complete variable domain (other parts from reference TRBV7-9 and TRBJ1-4): DTGVSQNPRHKITKRGQNVTFRCDPISEHNRLYWYRQTLGQGPEFLTYFQNEAQLEKSRLLSDRFSAERPKGSFSTLEIQRTEQGDSAMYLCASSSLQTGERATNEKLFFGSGTQLSVL.

For this clone: One junction end does not reproduce the germline sequence, and a read error may be involved. V and J are TRBV4-3 and TRBJ2-1; a possible D gene is TRBD1 (6 bases). The germline CDR1 and CDR2 sequences are LGHNA and YSLEER. The CDR3 is 16 amino acids. CDR3 sequence: CASSQSGTSSDNEQFF. CDR3 nucleotides: TGCGCCAGCAGCCAATCCGGGACAAGCTCCGACAATGAGCAGTTCTTC.

This sequence joins TRBV19 and TRBJ2-4; D is perhaps TRBD1 (6 bases). Deletions cut 6 bases from V and 4 bases from J, with 7 bases between. Germline V gives CDR1 LNHDA, CDR2 SQIVND (reference sequence). The CDR3 runs to 12 residues. CDR3 amino acids: CASRGGKNIQYF. The DNA for the CDR3 is TGTGCCAGTAGAGGGGGTAAAAACATTCAGTACTTC.

The chain joins TRBV7-9 to TRBJ2-7; 8 nucleotides agree with TRBD1. CDR1 is SEHNR, CDR2 FQNEAQ, per germline (reference sequence). The CDR3 runs 15 residues. V trimming: 4 bases; J trimming: 5 bases; junction bases outside the gene matches: 10. The CDR3 is CASSSPRTGSHEQYF. CDR3 DNA sequence: TGTGCCAGCAGCTCCCCCAGGACAGGGTCTCACGAGCAGTACTTC.

The chain combines TRBV4-3 with TRBJ2-2, with D unresolved. This CDR3 is 12 amino acids long. V dropped 6 bases and J dropped 5 bases, with 7 bases sitting between them. The germline V gene encodes CDR1 LGHNA and CDR2 YSLEER. Here the CDR3 DNA reads TGCGCCAGCAGTCAGTTGACCGGGGAGCTGTTTTTT. Its protein product is CASSQLTGELFF.

The chain links TRBV18 to TRBJ2-7; 9 bases align to TRBD1. The CDR3 extends over 18 amino acids. The ends lost 2 bases at V and 5 bases at J; junction bases unmatched: 16. From germline, CDR1 is KGHSH and CDR2 LQKENI. CDR3 sequence: CASSPTVSGQGGIDEQYV. CDR3 bases: TGTGCCAGCTCACCAACCGTTTCGGGACAGGGAGGAATCGACGAGCAGTACGTC.

This rearrangement joins TRBV29-1 to TRBJ1-2, with 10 bases fitting TRBD1. Germline CDR1 SQVTM, CDR2 ANQGSEA. CDR3 length: 14 residues. V shed 4 bases, J shed 8 bases, and the junction held 10 bases outside the gene matches. The CDR3 coding sequence is TGCAGCGTTGTGCTGGACAGGGGGACTTTGGGCTACACCTTC. Its translation is CSVVLDRGTLGYTF.

This rearrangement joins TRBV7-6 to TRBJ1-6; 10 positions match TRBD1. V lost 5 bases, J lost 7 bases, and 5 bases stayed unmatched. CDR3 size: 15 residues. Germline CDR1 and CDR2: SGHVS and FNYEAQ. CDR3 loop: CASSPETGGNSPLHF. The CDR3, as DNA: TGTGCCAGCAGCCCCGAGACAGGGGGCAATTCACCCCTCCACTTT.

The rearrangement joins TRBV2 to TRBJ1-2; 8 positions match TRBD1. Trimming took 6 bases from V and 6 from J; bases not matched to a gene: 12. CDR3 size: 15 residues. CDR1 is SNHLY, CDR2 FYNNEI, per germline. The CDR3 loop reads CASRHSGGAFNGYTF. The CDR3 nucleotides are TGTGCCAGCAGACACTCAGGGGGCGCGTTTAATGGCTACACCTTC. Full variable domain (outside the CDR3, taken from reference TRBV2 and TRBJ1-2): EPEVTQTPSHQVTQMGQEVILRCVPISNHLYFYWYRQILGQKVEFLVSFYNNEISEKSEIFDDQFSVERPDGSNFTLKIRSTKLEDSAMYFCASRHSGGAFNGYTFGSGTRLTVV.

The chain couples TRBV7-6 to TRBJ2-2; a possible D gene is TRBD1 (5 bases). The V end was cut by 4 bases, the J end by 3 bases, with 21 bases between. CDR3 size: 18 residues. Germline loops: CDR1 SGHVS, CDR2 FNYEAQ. The CDR3 DNA is TGTGCCAGCAGCTCCGACCCGAAATCCGACAGAGACACCGGGGAGCTGTTTTTT. It specifies CASSSDPKSDRDTGELFF.

The chain combines TRBV29-1 with TRBJ2-7, with 8 bases matching TRBD1. V was clipped by 2 bases and J by 6 bases; unmatched bases: 9. The CDR3 totals 14 residues. Germline V gene sequence: CDR1 SQVTM, CDR2 ANQGSEA. The CDR3 sequence: CSVEYSQGEAEQYF. In DNA form, the CDR3 reads TGCAGCGTTGAATACTCACAGGGGGAGGCCGAGCAGTACTTC.

This chain joins TRBV18 and TRBJ1-1, with a weak D call TRBD1 (6 bases). The CDR3 contains 16 residues. The germline CDR1 and CDR2 sequences are KGHSH and LQKENI. With 3 bases removed from V and 1 base from J, the gap between germline ends came to 15 bases. CDR3 residues: CASSPSWGPGNTEAFF. The CDR3 nucleotides are TGTGCCAGCTCACCCTCCTGGGGGCCGGGGAACACTGAAGCTTTCTTT.

V and J are TRBV4-1 and TRBJ1-6; TRBD1 aligns across 8 bases. Germline CDR1 is MGHRA and CDR2 is YSYEKL. Germline trimming cut 0 bases from V and 8 bases from J; bases unmatched to any gene: 12. CDR3 length equals 18 residues. As DNA, the CDR3 is TGCGCCAGCAGCCAAGATTGGGAGCTCAGGGGGCCGGATTCACCCCTCCACTTT. It codes for CASSQDWELRGPDSPLHF.

The chain employs TRBV7-8 and TRBJ2-3; the D gene is possibly TRBD2 (6 bases). Trimming took 1 base from V and 0 from J, leaving 11 bases between them. Germline V lookup: CDR1 SGHVS, CDR2 FQNEAQ. CDR3 size: 16 residues. The CDR3 sequence: CASSLVRAGSTDTQYF. CDR3 nucleotide sequence: TGTGCCAGCAGCTTAGTGCGAGCGGGTAGCACAGATACGCAGTATTTT.

This chain connects TRBV28 to TRBJ2-3, with TRBD2 identical over 10 bases. Unmatched junction bases numbered 5, after V lost 6 bases and J lost 2 bases. This CDR3 region has 15 residues. Germline CDR1 is MDHEN and CDR2 is SYDVKM. CDR3 loop: CASSASGGHTDTQYF. For the CDR3, the DNA is TGTGCCAGCAGCGCTAGCGGGGGCCACACAGATACGCAGTATTTT.

The chain recombines TRBV19 with TRBJ1-2; 8 nucleotides match TRBD1. CDR1 LNHDA and CDR2 SQIVND come from the germline V gene (reference sequence). The trim removed 4 bases at V and 14 bases at J, leaving 6 bases unmatched. There are 11 residues in the CDR3. CDR3 loop: CASSTTGVRTF. CDR3 sequence (DNA): TGTGCCAGTAGTACGACAGGGGTCAGGACCTTC.

V usage is TRBV5-4 and J usage is TRBJ2-3; D is perhaps TRBD2 (6 bases). Germline V gene data show CDR1 as SGHNT and CDR2 as YYREEE (reference sequence). V was cut by 3 bases and J by 2 bases, with 16 bases left in between. CDR3 length: 16 amino acids. The CDR3 DNA reads TGTGCCAGCAGCTACCAACCGGGACTCCACACAGATACGCAGTATTTT. The encoded protein is CASSYQPGLHTDTQYF.

The chain carries TRBV29-1 and TRBJ2-3; no clear D gene. CDR1 is SQVTM and CDR2 is ANQGSEA in the germline V gene. With 7 bases removed from V and 3 bases from J, the gap between germline ends came to 11 bases. This CDR3 comprises 12 residues. The CDR3 region has the DNA TGCAGCGCCCTCGGTGGTACAGATACGCAGTATTTT. Translation: CSALGGTDTQYF.